This TCR beta chain was recorded in a study of vaccination and CD4 T cells after COVID-19. Notes on this clonotype: Its target is unknown.

Treatment reported: roughly 10-day PBMC culture with coronavirus spike peptide pools or control peptides (ViraFEST assay). Oncomine TCR Beta short-read sequencing was applied to DNA from cultured CD4+ T cells. TCRdb reprocessed the PCR reads with MiXCR, giving one entry per CDR3 protein. The repertoire consists of around 14,000 distinct CDR3 sequences, with about 50% occurring once and the leading ten covering 8.4%. Germline V gene sequence: CDR1 SEHNR, CDR2 FQNEAQ (reference sequence). Trimming pared 5 bases from V and 7 bases from J, leaving 18 bases between. The CDR3 sequence is 14 residues long. The chain couples TRBV7-9 to TRBJ2-7; weak D call: TRBD2 (6 bases). This specimen was CD4+ T cells from blood, cultured in vitro, taken before SARS-CoV-2 vaccination. The origin of this receptor is a human donor who had recovered from COVID-19. Here the CDR3 reads CASSVAEGLGEQYF. DNA for the CDR3: TGTGCCAGCAGCGTTGCGGAGGGACTGGGGGAGCAGTACTTC.